This T cell receptor beta chain derives from a study of identical twins. TCRdb re-called the 5' RACE reads with MiXCR, one entry per CDR3 protein. The table includes fewer than 800,000 distinct CDR3 sequences, roughly 7.1% detected once. There are a few counts of this clonotype. Per the germline V gene, CDR1 is SGHRS and CDR2 is YFSETQ. V gave up 4 bases and J gave up 0 bases; unmatched junction bases: 3. The CDR3 runs to 16 residues. This same sample was also part of a study on yellow fever vaccine responses in identical twins.

This clonotype originated in a woman aged 18-30 years in good health. The chain is built from TRBV5-1 and TRBJ2-1, with 11 bases matching TRBD1. The specimen sequenced was PBMCs. CDR3 sequence: CASSRDRGSSYNEQFF. Written as DNA, the CDR3 is TGCGCCAGCAGCCGGGACAGGGGGAGCTCCTACAATGAGCAGTTCTTC.